A selection of T cell receptor beta chains follows, all from one sample in a study of blood T cell repertoires in COVID-19. Some clones are missing from TCRdb's copy, which holds only in-frame ones; the method was immunoSEQ multiplex PCR. The data hold under 300,000 clones, with 75% to 90% observed a single time. The sample consisted of peripheral blood. The source is a man in his sixties who had recovered from COVID-19. CDR3s include the opening cysteine and the closing phenylalanine or tryptophan. The D gene is left open where the match is weak. Clone size is not always given. Where it is, it says once, few, many or a class for expanded clones.

CDR3: CASSEGGLSYNEQFF
DNA: TGTGCCAGCAGTGAAGGGGGACTCTCCTACAATGAGCAGTTCTTC
D: -
V: TRBV6-1
size: -
J: TRBJ2-1

CDR3: CASTGQSNQPQHF
DNA: TGTGCCAGCACTGGACAGAGCAATCAGCCCCAGCATTTT
D: -
V: TRBV2
size: -
J: TRBJ1-5

CDR3: CASSRSIAGADTQYF
DNA: TGTGCCAGCAGTCGATCGATCGCAGGGGCAGATACGCAGTATTTT
D: -
V: TRBV28
size: -
J: TRBJ2-3

CDR3: CASGSRGLAGATGELFF
DNA: TGTGCTAGTGGTTCCAGAGGTCTAGCGGGGGCCACCGGGGAGCTGTTTTTT
D: TRBD2
V: TRBV12-5
size: -
J: TRBJ2-2

CDR3: CASSVAPGQGIYEQYF
DNA: TGTGCCAGCAGCGTAGCCCCGGGACAGGGGATCTACGAGCAGTACTTC
D: TRBD1
V: TRBV9
size: -
J: TRBJ2-7

CDR3: CASSLMPGLAGRDEQFF
DNA: TGTGCCAGCAGCTTAATGCCCGGACTAGCGGGTAGGGATGAGCAGTTCTTC
D: TRBD2
V: TRBV7-3
size: -
J: TRBJ2-1

CDR3: CASSYDRHSYF
DNA: TGTGCCAGCAGTTACGACAGGCACAGTTACTTC
D: -
V: TRBV6-6
size: -
J: TRBJ2-5

CDR3: CASSLTRDNNSPLHF
DNA: TGTGCCAGCAGCTTAACTCGGGATAATAATTCACCCCTCCACTTT
D: -
V: TRBV7-2
size: -
J: TRBJ1-6

CDR3: CASSRTGQGNQPQHF
DNA: TGTGCCAGCAGCCGCACGGGACAGGGGAATCAGCCCCAGCATTTT
D: TRBD1
V: TRBV3-1/TRBV3-2
size: -
J: TRBJ1-5

CDR3: CASSQGDSRLYEQYF
DNA: TGTGCCAGCAGCCAAGGGGACTCCCGCCTATACGAGCAGTACTTC
D: -
V: TRBV3-1/TRBV3-2
size: -
J: TRBJ2-7

CDR3: CASSPDRGSYGYTF
DNA: TGTGCCAGCAGTCCGGACAGAGGAAGCTATGGCTACACCTTC
D: -
V: TRBV6-5
size: -
J: TRBJ1-2

CDR3: CASSSGQGFYNEQFF
DNA: TGCGCCAGCAGCTCTGGACAGGGTTTTTACAATGAGCAGTTCTTC
D: TRBD1
V: TRBV5-1
size: -
J: TRBJ2-1

CDR3: CAWKRAGTYEQYF
DNA: TGTGCCTGGAAGCGGGCCGGTACCTACGAGCAGTACTTC
D: -
V: TRBV30
size: -
J: TRBJ2-7

CDR3: CASSRDRPRSNEKLFF
DNA: TGTGCCAGCAGTAGGGACAGGCCAAGAAGTAATGAAAAACTGTTTTTT
D: TRBD1
V: TRBV2
size: -
J: TRBJ1-4

CDR3: CASSLNRDRGNNEQFF
DNA: TGTGCCAGCAGCTTAAATCGGGACAGGGGAAACAATGAGCAGTTCTTC
D: TRBD1
V: TRBV7-9
size: -
J: TRBJ2-1

CDR3: CASSSSGSGEKLFF
DNA: TGTGCCAGTAGTTCGTCGGGGTCGGGCGAAAAACTGTTTTTT
D: -
V: TRBV19
size: once
J: TRBJ1-4

CDR3: CASNSGGQETQYF
DNA: TGCGCCAGCAATAGCGGGGGCCAAGAGACCCAGTACTTC
D: TRBD2
V: TRBV5-1
size: -
J: TRBJ2-5

CDR3: CASSFGQGENSPLHF
DNA: TGTGCCAGCAGCTTCGGACAGGGCGAGAATTCACCCCTCCACTTT
D: TRBD1
V: TRBV11-2
size: -
J: TRBJ1-6

CDR3: CASARDRVFTEAFF
DNA: TGTGCCAGTGCCCGGGACAGGGTTTTCACTGAAGCTTTCTTT
D: TRBD1
V: TRBV19
size: -
J: TRBJ1-1

CDR3: CAISDSTQETQYF
DNA: TGTGCCATCAGCGACAGTACTCAAGAGACCCAGTACTTC
D: -
V: TRBV10-3
size: -
J: TRBJ2-5

CDR3: CASSVVPMSSRTPRGEQFF
DNA: TGTGCCAGCAGCGTAGTTCCGATGAGTTCCCGGACCCCTAGGGGGGAGCAGTTCTTC
D: -
V: TRBV9
size: few
J: TRBJ2-1

CDR3: CASSVLAGVSEQYF
DNA: TGTGCCAGCAGTGTATTAGCGGGAGTCTCCGAGCAGTACTTC
D: TRBD2
V: TRBV2
size: -
J: TRBJ2-7

CDR3: CAWSVVTGGPNNEQFF
DNA: TGTGCCTGGAGTGTCGTGACAGGGGGTCCCAACAATGAGCAGTTCTTC
D: TRBD1
V: TRBV30
size: -
J: TRBJ2-1

CDR3: CASSPQGAYSNQPQHF
DNA: TGTGCCAGCAGCCCCCAGGGGGCTTATAGCAATCAGCCCCAGCATTTT
D: TRBD1
V: TRBV6-6
size: -
J: TRBJ1-5

CDR3: CAWGRRAHQEKLFF
DNA: TGTGCCTGGGGTCGGAGGGCCCATCAGGAAAAACTGTTTTTT
D: -
V: TRBV30
size: -
J: TRBJ1-4

CDR3: CASSPLAQNYNEQFF
DNA: TGTGCCAGTAGTCCCCTAGCGCAAAACTACAATGAGCAGTTCTTC
D: -
V: TRBV19
size: -
J: TRBJ2-1

CDR3: CASSLGSPQETQYF
DNA: TGTGCCAGCAGCTTAGGTAGTCCCCAAGAGACCCAGTACTTC
D: -
V: TRBV7-9
size: few
J: TRBJ2-5

CDR3: CASSRWTGPMNTEAFF
DNA: TGTGCCAGCAGCCGCTGGACAGGGCCAATGAACACTGAAGCTTTCTTT
D: TRBD1
V: TRBV14
size: -
J: TRBJ1-1

CDR3: CASSSGRGSSYNSPLHF
DNA: TGTGCCAGCAGCTCAGGTCGGGGTAGCTCCTATAATTCACCCCTCCACTTT
D: -
V: TRBV7-8
size: -
J: TRBJ1-6

CDR3: CASSPGGRSYNEQFF
DNA: TGTGCCAGCAGCCCAGGGGGCCGCTCCTACAATGAGCAGTTCTTC
D: TRBD1
V: TRBV5-5
size: -
J: TRBJ2-1

CDR3: CASSIGTQGAGTEAFF
DNA: TGTGCCAGTAGTATAGGAACACAGGGGGCCGGCACTGAAGCTTTCTTT
D: TRBD1
V: TRBV19
size: -
J: TRBJ1-1

CDR3: CASSLRQGQETQYF
DNA: TGTGCCAGCAGCTTACGACAGGGTCAAGAGACCCAGTACTTC
D: TRBD1
V: TRBV7-9
size: once
J: TRBJ2-5

CDR3: CASSFGTSGSTGELFF
DNA: TGTGCCAGCAGTTTCGGGACTAGCGGGAGTACCGGGGAGCTGTTTTTT
D: TRBD2
V: TRBV6-5
size: -
J: TRBJ2-2

CDR3: CASSLAGHEKLFF
DNA: TGCGCCAGCAGCTTGGCAGGACACGAAAAACTGTTTTTT
D: -
V: TRBV5-1
size: -
J: TRBJ1-4

CDR3: CAITDMTSGGYEQYF
DNA: TGTGCCATCACCGATATGACTAGCGGGGGCTACGAGCAGTACTTC
D: TRBD2
V: TRBV10-3
size: -
J: TRBJ2-7

CDR3: CASSSNAGLAGGGEQFF
DNA: TGCGCCAGCAGCTCGAACGCGGGACTAGCGGGAGGGGGGGAGCAGTTCTTC
D: TRBD2
V: TRBV5-1
size: -
J: TRBJ2-1

CDR3: CAWRPRGGSYNEQFF
DNA: TGTGCCTGGAGGCCCAGAGGGGGCTCCTACAATGAGCAGTTCTTC
D: -
V: TRBV30
size: once
J: TRBJ2-1

CDR3: CASREVRGAEQFF
DNA: TGTGCCAGCAGGGAGGTGCGGGGGGCCGAGCAGTTCTTC
D: TRBD2
V: TRBV6-5
size: -
J: TRBJ2-1

CDR3: CSGMGLAGAGSTDTQYF
DNA: TGCAGCGGTATGGGACTAGCGGGGGCCGGAAGCACAGATACGCAGTATTTT
D: TRBD2
V: TRBV29-1
size: -
J: TRBJ2-3

CDR3: CASSWTAIPTNEKLFF
DNA: TGTGCCAGCAGTTGGACAGCCATCCCAACTAATGAAAAACTGTTTTTT
D: -
V: TRBV27
size: -
J: TRBJ1-4

CDR3: CASSYGEDTIYF
DNA: TGTGCCAGCAGCTACGGAGAAGACACCATATATTTT
D: -
V: TRBV5-4
size: -
J: TRBJ1-3

CDR3: CASSLEGTPAAYEQYF
DNA: TGTGCCAGCAGCTTGGAGGGGACACCGGCAGCCTACGAGCAGTACTTC
D: -
V: TRBV5-6
size: -
J: TRBJ2-7

CDR3: CASSLRQTMNTEAFF
DNA: TGCGCCAGCAGCCTGAGACAGACCATGAACACTGAAGCTTTCTTT
D: -
V: TRBV4-1
size: -
J: TRBJ1-1

CDR3: CASSLGLAGVSREQYF
DNA: TGTGCCAGCAGCTTGGGACTAGCGGGAGTGTCCCGCGAGCAGTACTTC
D: TRBD2
V: TRBV5-5
size: once
J: TRBJ2-7

CDR3: CASSRDRGGNYEQYF
DNA: TGTGCCAGCAGCCGTGACAGGGGGGGAAACTACGAGCAGTACTTC
D: TRBD1
V: TRBV5-4
size: -
J: TRBJ2-7

CDR3: CATAWGGASNQPQHF
DNA: TGTGCCACGGCATGGGGGGGGGCTAGCAATCAGCCCCAGCATTTT
D: -
V: TRBV6-5
size: -
J: TRBJ1-5

CDR3: CASSPRGRVGYEQFF
DNA: TGTGCCAGCTCGCCAAGGGGGCGAGTAGGCTATGAGCAGTTCTTC
D: TRBD1
V: TRBV18
size: -
J: TRBJ2-1

CDR3: CASSLLGPGELFF
DNA: TGTGCCAGCAGTTTATTGGGCCCCGGGGAGCTGTTTTTT
D: -
V: TRBV12-3/TRBV12-4
size: -
J: TRBJ2-2

CDR3: CASSLDRDRLFGMNTEAFF
DNA: TGTGCCAGCAGCTTAGACAGGGACCGCCTCTTTGGGATGAACACTGAAGCTTTCTTT
D: -
V: TRBV7-9
size: -
J: TRBJ1-1

CDR3: CASSEEGDHYNEQFF
DNA: TGCGCCAGCAGTGAGGAGGGAGACCACTACAATGAGCAGTTCTTC
D: -
V: TRBV10-2
size: -
J: TRBJ2-1

CDR3: CASSYKPGPYGYTF
DNA: TGTGCCAGCAGTTACAAGCCGGGTCCTTATGGCTACACCTTC
D: -
V: TRBV27
size: few
J: TRBJ1-2

CDR3: CASSLGTGSYEQYF
DNA: TGTGCCAGCAGCCTGGGGACAGGATCCTACGAGCAGTACTTC
D: TRBD1
V: TRBV14
size: -
J: TRBJ2-7

CDR3: CASSQGTVSSVF
DNA: TGTGCCAGCAGCCAAGGGACAGTCTCTTCCGTCTTC
D: TRBD1
V: TRBV28
size: -
J: TRBJ2-7

CDR3: CASSPPSQGGYEQYF
DNA: TGTGCCAGCTCACCACCTTCCCAGGGAGGGTACGAGCAGTACTTC
D: TRBD2
V: TRBV18
size: -
J: TRBJ2-7

CDR3: CASRGGQRAEAFF
DNA: TGTGCCAGTAGGGGAGGTCAGAGGGCTGAAGCTTTCTTT
D: -
V: TRBV19
size: -
J: TRBJ1-1